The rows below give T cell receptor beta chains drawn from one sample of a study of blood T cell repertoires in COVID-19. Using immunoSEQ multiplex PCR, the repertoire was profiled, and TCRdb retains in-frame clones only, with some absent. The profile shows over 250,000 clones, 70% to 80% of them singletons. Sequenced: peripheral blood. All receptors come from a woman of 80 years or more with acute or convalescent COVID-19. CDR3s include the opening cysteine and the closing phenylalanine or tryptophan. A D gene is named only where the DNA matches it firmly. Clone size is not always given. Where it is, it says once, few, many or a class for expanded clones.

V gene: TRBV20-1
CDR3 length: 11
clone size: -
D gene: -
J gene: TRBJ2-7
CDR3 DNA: TGCAGTGCTAGAGATCAGGTCCTGGAGTACTTC
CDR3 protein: CSARDQVLEYF

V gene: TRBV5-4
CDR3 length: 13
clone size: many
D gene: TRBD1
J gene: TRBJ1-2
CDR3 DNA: TGTGCCAGCAGCGGGGGACAGCTCTATGGCTACACCTTC
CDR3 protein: CASSGGQLYGYTF

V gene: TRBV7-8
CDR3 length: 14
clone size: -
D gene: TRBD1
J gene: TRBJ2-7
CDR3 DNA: TGTGCCAGCAGCATGGACAGGGGGCCCTACGAGCAGTACTTC
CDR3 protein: CASSMDRGPYEQYF

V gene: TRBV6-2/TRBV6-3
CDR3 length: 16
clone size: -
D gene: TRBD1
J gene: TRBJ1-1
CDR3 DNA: TGTGCCAGCAGTCCGGCGAGGGGGCGCGGACGGTTTGGAGCTTTCTTT
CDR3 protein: CASSPARGRGRFGAFF

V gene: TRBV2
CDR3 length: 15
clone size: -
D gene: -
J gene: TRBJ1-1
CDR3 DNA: TGTGCCAGCAGTGAAAGGGGGACGACCGGCACTGAAGCTTTCTTT
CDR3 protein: CASSERGTTGTEAFF

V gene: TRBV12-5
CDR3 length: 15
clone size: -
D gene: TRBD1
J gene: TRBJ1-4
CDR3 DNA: TGTGCTAGTGGTTTGTTCGCAGGGGGTAATGAAAAACTGTTTTTT
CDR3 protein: CASGLFAGGNEKLFF

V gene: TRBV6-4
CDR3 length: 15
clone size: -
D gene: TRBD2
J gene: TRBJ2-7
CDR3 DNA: TGTGCCAGCAAGTCAACCGGGACTAGCGCGGGTGAGCAGTACTTC
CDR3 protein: CASKSTGTSAGEQYF

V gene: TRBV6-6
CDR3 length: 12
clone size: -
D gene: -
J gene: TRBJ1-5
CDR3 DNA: TGTGCCAGCAGGGGGGGGAATCAGCCCCAGCATTTT
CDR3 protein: CASRGGNQPQHF

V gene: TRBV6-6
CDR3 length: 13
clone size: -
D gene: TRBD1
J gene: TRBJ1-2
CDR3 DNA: TGTGCCAGCAGTTCAGGGACAGGGGGCGGCTACACCTTC
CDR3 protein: CASSSGTGGGYTF

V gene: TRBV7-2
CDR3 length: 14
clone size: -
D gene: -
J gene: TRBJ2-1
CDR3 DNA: TGTGCCAGCAGCGACCGGGGGAGACACAATGAGCAGTTCTTC
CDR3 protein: CASSDRGRHNEQFF

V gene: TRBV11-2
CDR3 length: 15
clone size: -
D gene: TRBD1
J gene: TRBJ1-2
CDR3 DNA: TGTGCCAGCAGCTTAACCTGGGGACAGGGTTACGGCTACACCTTC
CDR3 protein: CASSLTWGQGYGYTF

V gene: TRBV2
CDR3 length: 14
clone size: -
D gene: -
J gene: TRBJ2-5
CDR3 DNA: TGTGCCAGCAGGGAAATGGCCCCCCAAGAGACCCAGTACTTC
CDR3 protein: CASREMAPQETQYF

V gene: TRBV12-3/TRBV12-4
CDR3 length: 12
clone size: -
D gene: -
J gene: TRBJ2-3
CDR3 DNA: TGTGCCAGCAGTTTTACCGGGAAGGCGCAGTATTTT
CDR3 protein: CASSFTGKAQYF

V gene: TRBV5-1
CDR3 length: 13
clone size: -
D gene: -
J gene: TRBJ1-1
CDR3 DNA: TGCGCCAGCAGCTTGTCAGAGAACACTGAAGCTTTCTTT
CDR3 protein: CASSLSENTEAFF

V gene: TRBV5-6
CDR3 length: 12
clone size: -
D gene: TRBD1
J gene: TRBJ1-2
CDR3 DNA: TGTGCCAGCGCCCGGGACAGGGATGGCTACACCTTC
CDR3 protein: CASARDRDGYTF

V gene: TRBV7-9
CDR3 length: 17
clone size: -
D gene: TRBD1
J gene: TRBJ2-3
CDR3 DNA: TGTGCCAGCAGCCGAGGACAGGGACCCTTTAGCACAGATACGCAGTATTTT
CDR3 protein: CASSRGQGPFSTDTQYF

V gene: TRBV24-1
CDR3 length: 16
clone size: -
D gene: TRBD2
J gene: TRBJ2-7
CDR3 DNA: TGTGCCACCAGTGATATAGCGGGAGACAGCCCCTACGAGCAGTACTTC
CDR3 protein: CATSDIAGDSPYEQYF

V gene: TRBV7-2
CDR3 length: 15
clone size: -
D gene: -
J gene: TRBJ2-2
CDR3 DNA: TGTGCCAGCAGCTTCGGCGGGGTGAACACCGGGGAGCTGTTTTTT
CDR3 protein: CASSFGGVNTGELFF

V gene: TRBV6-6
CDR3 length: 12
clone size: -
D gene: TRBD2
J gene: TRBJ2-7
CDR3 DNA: TGTGCCAGCAGGGGGGGGGCCTACGAGCAGTACTTC
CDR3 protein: CASRGGAYEQYF

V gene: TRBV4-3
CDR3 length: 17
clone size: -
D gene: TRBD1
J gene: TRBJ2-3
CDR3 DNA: TGCGCCAGCAGCCAACTGTCAGGGGGCCGCGGCACAGATACGCAGTATTTT
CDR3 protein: CASSQLSGGRGTDTQYF

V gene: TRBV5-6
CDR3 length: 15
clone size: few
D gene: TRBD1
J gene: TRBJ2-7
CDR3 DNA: TGTGCCAGCAGCCCCCGGGACAGGGTCTCCTACGAGCAGTACTTC
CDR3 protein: CASSPRDRVSYEQYF

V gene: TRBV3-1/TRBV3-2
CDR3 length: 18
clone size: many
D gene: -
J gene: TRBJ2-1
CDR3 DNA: TGTGCCAGCAGCCAGGCTGGACGGTGGGGCTACTTCTACAATGAGCAGTTCTTC
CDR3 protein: CASSQAGRWGYFYNEQFF

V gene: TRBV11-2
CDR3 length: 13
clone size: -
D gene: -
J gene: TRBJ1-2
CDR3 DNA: TGTGCCAGCAGCCCCCGGACAGCATATGGCTACACCTTC
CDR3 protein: CASSPRTAYGYTF

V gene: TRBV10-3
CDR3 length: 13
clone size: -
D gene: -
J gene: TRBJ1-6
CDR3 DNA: TGTGCCATCAGTGAGTCGATTCGGTCACCCCTCCACTTT
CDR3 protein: CAISESIRSPLHF

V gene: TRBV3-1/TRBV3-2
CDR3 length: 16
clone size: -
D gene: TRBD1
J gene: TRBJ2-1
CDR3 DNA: TGTGCCAGCAGCCACCCCCCGAGACAGGGGGCTAATGAGCAGTTCTTC
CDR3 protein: CASSHPPRQGANEQFF

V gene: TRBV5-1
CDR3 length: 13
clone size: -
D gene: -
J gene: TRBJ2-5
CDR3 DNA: TGCGCCAGCAGCCCTGAGTACCAAGAGACCCAGTACTTC
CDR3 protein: CASSPEYQETQYF

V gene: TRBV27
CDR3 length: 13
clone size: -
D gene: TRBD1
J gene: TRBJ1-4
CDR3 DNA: TGTGCCAGCAGTCGCCAGGGGGGTGAAAAACTGTTTTTT
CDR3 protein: CASSRQGGEKLFF

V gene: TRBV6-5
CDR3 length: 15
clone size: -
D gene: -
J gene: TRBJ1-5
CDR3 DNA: TGTGCCAGCACGGGGGGAGGTTATAGCAATCAGCCCCAGCATTTT
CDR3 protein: CASTGGGYSNQPQHF

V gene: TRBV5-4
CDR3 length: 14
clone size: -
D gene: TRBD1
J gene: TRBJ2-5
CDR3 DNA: TGTGCCAGCAGCTTGGGGGACAGGGGCGAGACCCAGTACTTC
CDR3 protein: CASSLGDRGETQYF

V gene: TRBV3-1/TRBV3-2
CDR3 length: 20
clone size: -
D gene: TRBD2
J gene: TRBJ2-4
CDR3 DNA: TGTGCCAGCAGCCCACGGACTAGCGGGGGGAGCGATGTAACCAAAAACATTCAGTACTTC
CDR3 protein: CASSPRTSGGSDVTKNIQYF

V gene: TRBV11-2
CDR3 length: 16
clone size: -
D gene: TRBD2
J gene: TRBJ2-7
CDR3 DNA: TGTGCCAGCAGCCGGGAAGGGGCTAGCGGGAGTTACGAGCAGTACTTC
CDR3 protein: CASSREGASGSYEQYF

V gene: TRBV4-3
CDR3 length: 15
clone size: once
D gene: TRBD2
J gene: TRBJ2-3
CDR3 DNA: TGCGCCAGCAGCCACAGACTAGCGGGGGTAGATACGCAGTATTTT
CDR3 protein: CASSHRLAGVDTQYF

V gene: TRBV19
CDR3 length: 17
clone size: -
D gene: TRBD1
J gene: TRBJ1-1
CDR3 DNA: TGTGCCAGTAGTATTCACGACAGGGGGCTCATGAACACTGAAGCTTTCTTT
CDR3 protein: CASSIHDRGLMNTEAFF

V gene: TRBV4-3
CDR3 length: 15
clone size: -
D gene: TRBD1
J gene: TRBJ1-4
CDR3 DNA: TGCGCCAGCAGCCAACCGGGACAGGGGCTCAAAAAACTGTTTTTT
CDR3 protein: CASSQPGQGLKKLFF

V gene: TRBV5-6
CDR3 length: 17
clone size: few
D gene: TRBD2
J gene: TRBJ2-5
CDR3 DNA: TGTGCCAGCAGCTTGGCAGGTCTAGCGGGTTCCCAAGAGACCCAGTACTTC
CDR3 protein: CASSLAGLAGSQETQYF

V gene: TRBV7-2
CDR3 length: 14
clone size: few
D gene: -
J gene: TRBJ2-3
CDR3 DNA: TGTGCCAGCAGCCTCGGTCCCTACTTGGATACGCAGTATTTT
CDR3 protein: CASSLGPYLDTQYF

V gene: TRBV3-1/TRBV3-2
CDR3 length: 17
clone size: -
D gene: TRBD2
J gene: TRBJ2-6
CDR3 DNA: TGTGCCAGCAGCCAAGATGGGGGGGGCTCTGGGGCCAACGTCCTGACTTTC
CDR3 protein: CASSQDGGGSGANVLTF

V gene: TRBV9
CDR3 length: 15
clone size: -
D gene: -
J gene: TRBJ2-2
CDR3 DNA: TGTGCCAGCAGCGTAGCTGGGGGGTTCACCGGGGAGCTGTTTTTT
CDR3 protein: CASSVAGGFTGELFF

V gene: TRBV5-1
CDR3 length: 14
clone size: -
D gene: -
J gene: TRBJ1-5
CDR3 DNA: TGCGCCAGCAGCTTGGGGGGCGGCAATCAGCCCCAGCATTTT
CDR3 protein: CASSLGGGNQPQHF

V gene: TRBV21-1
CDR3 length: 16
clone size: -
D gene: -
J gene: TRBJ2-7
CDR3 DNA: TGTGCCAGCAGCAAAACGGGGACAGGACTGATCTACGAGCAGTACTTC
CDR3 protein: CASSKTGTGLIYEQYF

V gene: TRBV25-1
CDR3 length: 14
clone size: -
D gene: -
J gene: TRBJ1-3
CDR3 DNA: TGTGCCAGCAGTGACGGGGGATTCGGAAACACCATATATTTT
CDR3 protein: CASSDGGFGNTIYF

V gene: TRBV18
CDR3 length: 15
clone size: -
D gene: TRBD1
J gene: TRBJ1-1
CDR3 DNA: TGTGCCAGCTCACCCCAGGACAGGGGGAACACTGAAGCTTTCTTT
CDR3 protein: CASSPQDRGNTEAFF

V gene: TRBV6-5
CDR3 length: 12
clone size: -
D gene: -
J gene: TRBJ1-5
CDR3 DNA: TGTGCCAGCGAAGACAGGAATCAGCCCCAGCATTTT
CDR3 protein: CASEDRNQPQHF

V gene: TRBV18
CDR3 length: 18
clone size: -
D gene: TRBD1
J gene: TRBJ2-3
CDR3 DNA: TGTGCCAGCTCACCACCTAGCACAGGGGGGACATGGACAGATACGCAGTATTTT
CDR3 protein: CASSPPSTGGTWTDTQYF

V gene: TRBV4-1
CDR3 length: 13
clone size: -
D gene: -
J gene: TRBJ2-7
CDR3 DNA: TGCGCCAGCAGCCTCCAGACTCCTTACGAGCAGTACTTC
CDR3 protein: CASSLQTPYEQYF

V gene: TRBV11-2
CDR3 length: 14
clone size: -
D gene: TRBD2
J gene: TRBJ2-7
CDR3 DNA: TGTGCCAGCAGCTTGGCGGAGGGAGGGTACGAGCAGTACTTC
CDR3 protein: CASSLAEGGYEQYF

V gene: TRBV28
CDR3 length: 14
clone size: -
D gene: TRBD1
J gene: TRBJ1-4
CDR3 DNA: TGTGCCAGCAGTAGACAGGGGGCGCGTGAAAAACTGTTTTTT
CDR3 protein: CASSRQGAREKLFF

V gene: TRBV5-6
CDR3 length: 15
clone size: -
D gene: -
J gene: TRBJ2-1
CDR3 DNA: TGTGCCAGCAGCTTGGAGGCGGGGACTTTACACGGGCAGTTCTTC
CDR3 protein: CASSLEAGTLHGQFF

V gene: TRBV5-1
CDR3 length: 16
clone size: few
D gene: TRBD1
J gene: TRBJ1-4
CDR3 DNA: TGCGCCAGCAGCTTGGGGGGGACAGGAAAAAATGAAAAACTGTTTTTT
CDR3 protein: CASSLGGTGKNEKLFF

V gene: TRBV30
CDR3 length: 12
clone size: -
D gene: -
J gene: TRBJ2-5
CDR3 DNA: TGTGCCTGGAGTGCCTCGAGAGAGACCCAGTACTTC
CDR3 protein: CAWSASRETQYF

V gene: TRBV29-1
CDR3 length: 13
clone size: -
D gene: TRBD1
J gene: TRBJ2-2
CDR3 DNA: TGCAGCGTTCGAGACAGGGTGGCCGGGGAGCTGTTTTTT
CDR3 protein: CSVRDRVAGELFF

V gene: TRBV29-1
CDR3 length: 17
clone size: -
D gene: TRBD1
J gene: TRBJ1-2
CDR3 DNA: TGCAGCGTCCAGGGGGTTGGCAGGGGGCCCACTAACTATGGCTACACCTTC
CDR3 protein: CSVQGVGRGPTNYGYTF

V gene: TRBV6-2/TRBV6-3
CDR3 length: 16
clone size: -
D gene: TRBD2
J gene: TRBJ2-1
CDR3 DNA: TGTGCCAGCAGCGCCCGGGCTAGCGGGCTGCACAATGAGCAGTTCTTC
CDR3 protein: CASSARASGLHNEQFF

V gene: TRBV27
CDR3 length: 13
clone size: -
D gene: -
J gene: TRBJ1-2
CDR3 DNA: TGTGCCAGCAGGGGAGACGCTTTAAGAGGCTACACCTTC
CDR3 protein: CASRGDALRGYTF

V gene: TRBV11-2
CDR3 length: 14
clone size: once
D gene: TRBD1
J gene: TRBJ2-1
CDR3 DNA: TGTGCCAGCAGCCCCGCGAGGGGGCGAGCTGAGCAGTTCTTC
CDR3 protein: CASSPARGRAEQFF

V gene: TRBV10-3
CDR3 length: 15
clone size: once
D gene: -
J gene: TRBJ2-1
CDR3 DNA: TGTGCCATCAGTGGGGCGGGGACGGCCTACAATGAGCAGTTCTTC
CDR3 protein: CAISGAGTAYNEQFF

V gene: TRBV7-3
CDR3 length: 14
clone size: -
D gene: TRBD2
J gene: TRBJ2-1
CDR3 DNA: TGTGCCAGCAGCCGCGTAGCGGGGGGCGGTGAGCAGTTCTTC
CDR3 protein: CASSRVAGGGEQFF

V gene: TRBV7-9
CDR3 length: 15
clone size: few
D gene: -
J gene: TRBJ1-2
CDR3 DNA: TGTGCCAGCAGCTTAGGGGGACTTTTTTCTGATGGCTACACCTTC
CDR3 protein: CASSLGGLFSDGYTF

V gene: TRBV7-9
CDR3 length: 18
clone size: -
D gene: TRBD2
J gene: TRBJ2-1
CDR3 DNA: TGTGCCAGCAGCTTAAGTAACCTAGCGGGATTTGGGGACAATGAGCAGTTCTTC
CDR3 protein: CASSLSNLAGFGDNEQFF

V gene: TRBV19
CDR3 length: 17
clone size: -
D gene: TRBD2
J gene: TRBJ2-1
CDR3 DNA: TGTGCCAGTAGCCGGACTACTAGCGTGACCTCCTACAATGAGCAGTTCTTC
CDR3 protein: CASSRTTSVTSYNEQFF